This entry describes one T cell receptor (beta chain). The target antigen is unknown. One end of the junction fails to match germline, which may point to a read error. The CDR3 has 14 amino acids. Germline-derived CDR1 and CDR2 are DFQATT and SNEGSKA (reference sequence). The data belong to a study of vaccination and CD4 T cells after COVID-19. Study context: Convalescent individuals numbered four females and six males, two being Hispanic. Study results and caveats: A nonsignificant median increase from approximately 21 to 40 SARS-CoV-2-reactive clonotypes was observed.

CD4+ T cells that had been cultured provided DNA sequenced with the Oncomine TCR Beta short-read assay. TCRdb ran MiXCR on the PCR reads and lists one entry per CDR3 protein. Here the sample spans some 16,000 distinct CDR3 sequences, around three fifths being singletons. Treatment given: approximately nine-day PBMC culture with coronavirus spike peptide pools or control peptides (ViraFEST assay). ViraFEST relied on peptide pools to expand antigen-specific T cells; the TCRs were sequenced afterward. The V gene is TRBV20-1, the J gene TRBJ1-1; the D gene is possibly TRBD1 (5 bases). The sample taken for sequencing was CD4+ T cells from blood, cultured in vitro. The sequence derives from a human donor who had recovered from COVID-19. Here the CDR3 DNA reads TGCAGTGCTAGGGTGGGGGAATGGAACACTGAAGCTCTCTTT. Translating gives CSARVGEWNTEALF.